These T cell receptor beta chains were read from a single sample in a study of shared clonotypes between healthy human individuals. Assay used: immunoSEQ multiplex PCR; TCRdb lists only in-frame clones, some missing. This table has about 680,000 clones, 92% appearing once. The specimen was naive CD8+ T cells sorted from blood. The receptors originated from a man aged 30 to 45 in good health. CDR3s include the opening cysteine and the closing phenylalanine or tryptophan. The D gene is left open where the match is weak. Some rows mark clone size as missing; the rest say once, few, many or name a class of expanded clone.

clone_size j_call v_call cdr3_length d_call cdr3_nt cdr3_aa
NA TRBJ2-6 TRBV4-1 14 NA TGCGCCAGCAGTCATAGCTCTGGGGCCAACGTCCTGACTTTC CASSHSSGANVLTF
NA TRBJ2-7 TRBV7-9 13 NA TGTGCCAGCAGCTCCCCAGGATTCTACGAGCAGTACTTC CASSSPGFYEQYF
NA TRBJ1-5 TRBV7-3 11 NA TGTGCCAGCAAGTTTACTCAGCCCCAGCATTTT CASKFTQPQHF
NA TRBJ2-5 TRBV5-1 16 NA TGCGCCAGCAGCTTGAGCACAGGGACGTACCAAGAGACCCAGTACTTC CASSLSTGTYQETQYF
NA TRBJ2-7 TRBV9 13 TRBD2 TGTGCCAGCAGTGGAGCGGGATCCTACGAGCAGTACTTC CASSGAGSYEQYF
NA TRBJ2-7 TRBV11-2 15 NA TGTGCCAGCAGCTTAGAAGTTCCTGGGGAGTACGAGCAGTACTTC CASSLEVPGEYEQYF
once TRBJ1-1 TRBV2 14 NA TGTGCCAGCAGTGAAGAGGGTCAAAACACTGAAGCTTTCTTT CASSEEGQNTEAFF
NA TRBJ2-3 TRBV6-6 14 NA TGTGCCAGCAGTTACTTGGGGGGCACAGATACGCAGTATTTT CASSYLGGTDTQYF
NA TRBJ2-5 TRBV27 16 NA TGTGCCAGCAGTTTCCTAGGTACTAGGGGACAAGAGACCCAGTACTTC CASSFLGTRGQETQYF
NA TRBJ2-7 TRBV5-4 14 NA TGTGCCAGCAGCTTGGCTGGGGGGATTTACGAGCAGTACTTC CASSLAGGIYEQYF
NA TRBJ2-2 TRBV7-9 13 NA TGTGCCAGCATAACGGTCGACACCGGGGAGCTGTTTTTT CASITVDTGELFF
NA TRBJ2-3 TRBV7-9 18 TRBD2 TGTGCCAGCAGCCCCGGGACTAGCGGGAGACTTAGCACAGATACGCAGTATTTT CASSPGTSGRLSTDTQYF
NA TRBJ1-1 TRBV6-5 15 NA TGTGCCAGCAGTTTTCGGACCGACCGGAACACTGAAGCTTTCTTT CASSFRTDRNTEAFF
NA TRBJ2-7 TRBV7-9 15 TRBD1 TGTGCCAGCAGCTTAGCCGACAGGGTTTCCTACGAGCAGTACTTC CASSLADRVSYEQYF
NA TRBJ1-1 TRBV27 14 NA TGTGCCAGCAGCCCCCTAGACCCAAACACTGAAGCTTTCTTT CASSPLDPNTEAFF
NA TRBJ2-1 TRBV5-6 15 NA TGTGCCAGCAGAAGGGACCGTAGCTCCTACAATGAGCAGTTCTTC CASRRDRSSYNEQFF
once TRBJ1-3 TRBV5-6 13 NA TGTGCCAGCAGCTTGGTGCTTGGAAACACCATATATTTT CASSLVLGNTIYF
once TRBJ2-1 TRBV9 13 NA TGTGCCAGCAGCGTAGGCACTCACAATGAGCAGTTCTTC CASSVGTHNEQFF
NA TRBJ2-5 TRBV7-9 14 NA TGTGCCAGCAGCTTGCGGGACGAATGGGAGACCCAGTACTTC CASSLRDEWETQYF
NA TRBJ2-2 TRBV10-3 18 TRBD1 TGTGCCATCAGTGACGCTTTAGGGACAGGGGCGGACACCGGGGAGCTGTTTTTT CAISDALGTGADTGELFF
NA TRBJ1-4 TRBV5-6 13 NA TGTGCCAGCAGCTTGGGGAGTAATGAAAAACTGTTTTTT CASSLGSNEKLFF
NA TRBJ2-3 TRBV14 13 NA TGTGCCAGCAGCCAAGATCAGTGGGATACGCAGTATTTT CASSQDQWDTQYF
NA TRBJ2-7 TRBV19 14 TRBD2 TGTGCCAGTAGTATAACTAGCGGGAGCCACGAGCAGTACTTC CASSITSGSHEQYF
NA TRBJ2-1 TRBV2 15 NA TGTGCCAGCAGTGAGTTGGGGCTAGCAGACAATGAGCAGTTCTTC CASSELGLADNEQFF
NA TRBJ2-7 TRBV2 17 TRBD1 TGTGCCATGACGGTTAAAATGGGACAGGGAGTCGCCTACGAGCAGTACTTC CAMTVKMGQGVAYEQYF
NA TRBJ2-3 TRBV19 14 NA TGTGCCAGTAGCCGTCTAGGGAGCACAGATACGCAGTATTTT CASSRLGSTDTQYF
NA TRBJ2-1 TRBV19 13 TRBD1 TGTGCCAGCATCAGAACAGGGGGCAATGAGCAGTTCTTC CASIRTGGNEQFF
NA TRBJ1-1 TRBV2 12 NA TGTGCCAGCACTAAGGTAAACACTGAAGCTTTCTTT CASTKVNTEAFF
NA TRBJ1-1 TRBV27 14 NA TGTGCCAGCAGCCTAATCAGAGGCAACACTGAAGCTTTCTTT CASSLIRGNTEAFF
NA TRBJ2-7 TRBV19 16 NA TGTGCCAGTAGTATAGGGGGGACACCCTCTAACTACGAGCAGTACTTC CASSIGGTPSNYEQYF
NA TRBJ2-1 TRBV6-5 13 NA TGTGCCAGCAAGGTGGGAGCTAACAATGAGCAGTTCTTC CASKVGANNEQFF
few TRBJ2-5 TRBV28 13 NA TGTGCCAGCAGTTTAGAGAGGACGGCGACCCAGTACTTC CASSLERTATQYF
NA TRBJ1-3 TRBV11-2 16 NA TGTGCCAGCAGCTTAGGGCCGGAGGTCCCTGGAAACACCATATATTTT CASSLGPEVPGNTIYF
once TRBJ2-1 TRBV6-5 15 TRBD2 TGTGCCAGCAGTTACCAGGGACTAAAAAACAATGAGCAGTTCTTC CASSYQGLKNNEQFF
NA TRBJ1-5 TRBV15 15 NA TGTGCCACCAGCAGAGACATGGGGGTGGGTCAGCCCCAGCATTTT CATSRDMGVGQPQHF
NA TRBJ2-7 TRBV5-1 14 NA TGCGCCAGCAGCTCGCCCGACGGGTTCTACGAGCAGTACTTC CASSSPDGFYEQYF
NA TRBJ2-1 TRBV15 17 TRBD1 TGTGCCACCAGCAGGATGAGGGGGCACGGGTCCTACAATGAGCAGTTCTTC CATSRMRGHGSYNEQFF
NA TRBJ2-7 TRBV5-4 17 TRBD2 TGTGCCAGCAGCTTGTTACTAGCGGGAGTTTCGGCCTACGAGCAGTACTTC CASSLLLAGVSAYEQYF
NA TRBJ2-7 TRBV27 11 NA TGTGCCAGCAGTGACGCCTACGAGCAGTACTTC CASSDAYEQYF
NA TRBJ2-6 TRBV15 17 NA TGTGCCACCAGCAGAGATAAAACCGTGTCGGGGGCCAACGTCCTGACTTTC CATSRDKTVSGANVLTF
once TRBJ2-1 TRBV9 16 TRBD2 TGTGCCAGCAGCGCCAGACTAGCGGGACAACCCAATGAGCAGTTCTTC CASSARLAGQPNEQFF
NA TRBJ2-1 TRBV4-1 13 NA TGCGCCAGCAGCCAAGAGGCAGGGTTTGAGCAGTTCTTC CASSQEAGFEQFF